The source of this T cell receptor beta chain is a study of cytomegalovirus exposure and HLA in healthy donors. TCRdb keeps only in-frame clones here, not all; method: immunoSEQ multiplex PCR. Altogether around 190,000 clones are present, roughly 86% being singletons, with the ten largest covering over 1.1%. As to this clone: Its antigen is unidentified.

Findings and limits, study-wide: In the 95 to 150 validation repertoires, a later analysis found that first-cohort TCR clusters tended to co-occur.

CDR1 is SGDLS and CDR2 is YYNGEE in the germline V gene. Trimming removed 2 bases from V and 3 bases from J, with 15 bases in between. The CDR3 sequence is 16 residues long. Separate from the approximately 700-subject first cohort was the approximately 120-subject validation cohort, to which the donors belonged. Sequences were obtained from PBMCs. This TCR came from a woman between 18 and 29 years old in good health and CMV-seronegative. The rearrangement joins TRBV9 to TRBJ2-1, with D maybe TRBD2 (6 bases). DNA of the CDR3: TGTGCCAGCAGCGTGGGGGGAGCGTCGATCTACAATGAGCAGTTCTTC. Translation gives CASSVGGASIYNEQFF.